This T cell receptor beta chain was recovered during a study of T cell changes during pregnancy in multiple sclerosis. Libraries were prepared by immunoSEQ multiplex PCR; TCRdb keeps only in-frame clonotypes and omits some of them. The sample includes roughly 51,000 clones, around 92% seen only once; the top ten take more than 0.15%. Germline values: CDR1 SGHRS, CDR2 YFSETQ. With 0 bases removed from V and 3 bases from J, the gap between germline ends came to 9 bases. The CDR3 is 14 amino acids. The material was CD4+ T cells from peripheral blood mononuclear cells, obtained after pregnancy. This clonotype originated in a female donor in good health, enrolled as a control in a pregnancy study. This chain joins TRBV5-1 and TRBJ1-2; a possible D gene is TRBD1 (6 bases). As DNA, the CDR3 is TGCGCCAGCAGCTTGGATCCAGGGGACTATGGCTACACCTTC. The encoded protein is CASSLDPGDYGYTF.